Listed below are T cell receptor beta chains from one sample, sequenced in a study of response to subunit inactivated influenza vaccine. TCRdb independently ran MiXCR on the RT-PCR reads; one entry per CDR3 protein. The data show 610,000 or so distinct CDR3 sequences, 14% seen once. The input for sequencing was PBMCs from blood, taken 11 to 12 days after vaccination. All receptors come from a man over 45 who received an inactivated influenza vaccine. The CDR3 runs from the conserved cysteine through the conserved F or W. A D gene is named only where the DNA matches it firmly. Only some rows state a clone size, as once, few, many or a class for expanded clones.

j_call | v_call | d_call | cdr3_length | clone_size | cdr3_aa | cdr3_nt
TRBJ1-6 | TRBV13 | NA | 14 | NA | CASSFANGNSPLHF | TGTGCCAGCAGCTTCGCGAACGGCAATTCACCCCTCCACTTT
TRBJ1-6 | TRBV4-2 | NA | 17 | NA | CASSRGRVSSYNSPLHF | TGTGCCAGCAGCCGCGGACGGGTGAGCTCCTATAATTCACCCCTCCACTTT
TRBJ1-5 | TRBV2 | NA | 13 | few | CASSSRGNQPQHF | TGTGCCAGCAGTTCCAGGGGCAATCAGCCCCAGCATTTT
TRBJ2-1 | TRBV24-1 | TRBD2 | 18 | NA | CATSDFSGTSGGPGEQFF | TGTGCCACCAGTGATTTTAGCGGGACTAGCGGGGGGCCCGGTGAGCAGTTCTTC
TRBJ1-5 | TRBV5-1 | NA | 15 | NA | CASSLGTRGNQPQHF | TGCGCCAGCAGCTTGGGGACAAGGGGCAATCAGCCCCAGCATTTT
TRBJ1-2 | TRBV2 | NA | 15 | NA | CASSEPGTQKYGYTF | TGTGCCAGCAGTGAGCCAGGGACCCAGAAGTATGGCTACACCTTC
TRBJ2-3 | TRBV19 | NA | 14 | NA | CASSIRRSTDTQYF | TGTGCCAGTAGTATTAGGCGGAGCACAGATACGCAGTATTTT
TRBJ2-1 | TRBV12-3/TRBV12-4 | NA | 13 | many | CASSSGRVNEQFF | TGTGCCAGCAGTTCCGGCAGGGTCAATGAGCAGTTCTTC
TRBJ2-7 | TRBV7-9 | TRBD1 | 16 | NA | CASSPSPGQGDYEQYF | TGTGCCAGCAGCCCGTCCCCGGGACAGGGTGACTACGAGCAGTACTTC
TRBJ1-5 | TRBV18 | NA | 12 | NA | CASSPDNQPQHF | TGTGCCAGCTCACCGGACAATCAGCCCCAGCATTTT
TRBJ1-1 | TRBV30 | NA | 15 | NA | CAWAADGGANTEAFF | TGTGCCTGGGCCGCCGACGGAGGGGCTAACACTGAAGCTTTCTTT
TRBJ2-2 | TRBV12-3/TRBV12-4 | NA | 17 | few | CASSLAGPGVGAGELFF | TGTGCCAGCAGTTTAGCCGGGCCCGGCGTTGGTGCCGGGGAGCTGTTTTTT
TRBJ1-1 | TRBV6-1 | NA | 15 | NA | CASSVLYRAATEAFF | TGTGCCAGCAGCGTACTATACAGGGCGGCCACTGAAGCTTTCTTT
TRBJ2-7 | TRBV11-2 | NA | 17 | few | CASSLDPLGGITYEQYF | TGTGCCAGCAGCTTAGACCCATTGGGGGGCATCACCTACGAGCAGTACTTC
TRBJ1-2 | TRBV5-1 | NA | 13 | NA | CASRSGLDYGYTF | TGCGCCAGCAGATCAGGACTGGACTATGGCTACACCTTC
TRBJ2-7 | TRBV27 | TRBD2 | 18 | few | CASLAGVLLRFRGYEQYF | TGTGCCAGTCTAGCGGGAGTGCTCTTGCGATTTAGAGGCTACGAGCAGTACTTC
TRBJ2-3 | TRBV6-1 | TRBD2 | 16 | NA | CASRRILAGSADTQYF | TGTGCCAGCAGGCGCATTCTAGCGGGATCAGCAGATACGCAGTATTTT
TRBJ2-2 | TRBV6-6 | TRBD2 | 16 | many | CASNPQLAGAGGELFF | TGTGCCAGCAACCCCCAGCTAGCGGGAGCAGGCGGGGAGCTGTTTTTT
TRBJ2-5 | TRBV5-1 | TRBD1 | 17 | NA | CASSLHRDRGPKETQYF | TGCGCCAGCAGCTTACACCGGGACAGGGGGCCGAAAGAGACCCAGTACTTC
TRBJ2-7 | TRBV20-1 | NA | 14 | NA | CSASRGEGPYEQYF | TGCAGTGCTAGTAGGGGGGAGGGCCCCTACGAGCAGTACTTC
TRBJ1-1 | TRBV28 | NA | 14 | few | CASSSGLVGTEAFF | TGTGCCAGCAGTTCTGGGTTGGTGGGAACTGAAGCTTTCTTT
TRBJ2-7 | TRBV2 | TRBD1 | 15 | NA | CASSVSGTAEVEQYF | TGTGCCAGCAGTGTATCCGGGACAGCGGAGGTCGAGCAGTACTTC